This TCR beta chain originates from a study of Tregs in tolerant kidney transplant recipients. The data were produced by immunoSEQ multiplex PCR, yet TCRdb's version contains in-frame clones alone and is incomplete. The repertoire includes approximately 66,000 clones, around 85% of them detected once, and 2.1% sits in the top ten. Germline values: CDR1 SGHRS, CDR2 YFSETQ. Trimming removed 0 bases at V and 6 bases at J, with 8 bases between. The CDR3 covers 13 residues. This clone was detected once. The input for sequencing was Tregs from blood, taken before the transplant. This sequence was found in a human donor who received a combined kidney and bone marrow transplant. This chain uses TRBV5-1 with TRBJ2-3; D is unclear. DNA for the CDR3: TGCGCCAGCAGCTTGGGGGCCTGGGATACGCAGTATTTT. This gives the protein CASSLGAWDTQYF.